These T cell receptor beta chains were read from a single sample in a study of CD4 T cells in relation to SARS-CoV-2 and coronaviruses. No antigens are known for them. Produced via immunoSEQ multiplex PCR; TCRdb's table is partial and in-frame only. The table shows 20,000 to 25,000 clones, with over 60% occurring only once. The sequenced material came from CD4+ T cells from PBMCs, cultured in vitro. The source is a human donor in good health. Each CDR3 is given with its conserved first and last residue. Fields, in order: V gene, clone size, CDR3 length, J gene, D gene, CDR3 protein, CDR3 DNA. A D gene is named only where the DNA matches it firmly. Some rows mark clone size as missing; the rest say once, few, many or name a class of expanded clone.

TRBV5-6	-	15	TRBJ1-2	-	CASSLLGPTIYGYTF	TGTGCCAGCAGCTTGCTTGGACCAACGATCTATGGCTACACCTTC
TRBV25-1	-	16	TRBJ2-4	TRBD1	CASSDRTGGNKNIQYF	TGTGCCAGCAGTGATAGGACAGGGGGCAACAAAAACATTCAGTACTTC
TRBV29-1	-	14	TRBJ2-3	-	CSARWAGGTDTQYF	TGCAGCGCCCGTTGGGCAGGGGGCACAGATACGCAGTATTTT
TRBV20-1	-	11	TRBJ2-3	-	CSARDMDTQYF	TGCAGTGCTAGAGATATGGATACGCAGTATTTT
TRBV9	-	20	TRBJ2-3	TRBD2	CASSVRPPGTSGGGTDTQYF	TGTGCCAGCAGCGTAAGACCCCCCGGGACTAGCGGGGGGGGCACAGATACGCAGTATTTT
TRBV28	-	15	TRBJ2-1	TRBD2	CASSLSSTSGRGEFF	TGTGCCAGCAGTCTATCGTCCACTAGCGGCCGGGGGGAGTTCTTC
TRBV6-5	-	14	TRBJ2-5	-	CASSYWADQETQYF	TGTGCCAGCAGTTACTGGGCAGATCAAGAGACCCAGTACTTC
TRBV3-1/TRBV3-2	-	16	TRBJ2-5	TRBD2	CASSQRGLAGAETQYF	TGTGCCAGCAGCCAGAGAGGACTAGCGGGAGCCGAGACCCAGTACTTC
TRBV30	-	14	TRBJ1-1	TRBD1	CAWRLAGGHTEAFF	TGTGCCTGGAGACTAGCAGGGGGTCACACTGAAGCTTTCTTT
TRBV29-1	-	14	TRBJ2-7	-	CSVQTQESSYEQYF	TGCAGCGTCCAAACCCAGGAGAGCTCCTACGAGCAGTACTTC
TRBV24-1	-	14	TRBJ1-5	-	CATSDGVGNQPQHF	TGTGCCACCAGTGATGGCGTGGGCAATCAGCCCCAGCATTTT
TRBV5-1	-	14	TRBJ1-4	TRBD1	CASSPGQDYEKLFF	TGCGCCAGCAGCCCAGGACAGGACTACGAAAAACTGTTTTTT
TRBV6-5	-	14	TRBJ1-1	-	CASSWDRVNTEAFF	TGTGCCAGCAGTTGGGACCGAGTGAACACTGAAGCTTTCTTT
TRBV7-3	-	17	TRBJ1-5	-	CASSLNPPGLRNQPQHF	TGTGCCAGCAGCTTAAACCCCCCAGGACTACGCAATCAGCCCCAGCATTTT
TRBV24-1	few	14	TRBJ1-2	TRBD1	CATSDRDRGNGYTF	TGTGCCACCAGTGATCGGGACAGGGGGAATGGCTACACCTTC
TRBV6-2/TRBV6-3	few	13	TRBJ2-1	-	CASSPLPGSREFF	TGTGCCAGCAGTCCCCTTCCTGGTAGCCGAGAGTTCTTC
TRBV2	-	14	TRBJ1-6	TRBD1	CASFPGQGYSPLHF	TGTGCCAGCTTCCCGGGACAGGGGTATTCACCCCTCCACTTT
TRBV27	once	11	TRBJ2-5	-	CASSPGGTQYF	TGTGCCAGCAGCCCCGGGGGGACCCAGTACTTC
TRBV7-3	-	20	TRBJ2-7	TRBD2	CASSLTGLAGGLLSSAEQYF	TGTGCCAGCAGCTTAACCGGACTAGCGGGAGGGCTATTGTCCTCGGCCGAGCAGTACTTC
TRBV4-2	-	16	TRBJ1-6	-	CASSQGDSGSNSPLHF	TGTGCCAGCAGCCAAGGGGATTCGGGGTCGAATTCACCCCTCCACTTT
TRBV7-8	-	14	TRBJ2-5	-	CASSQMAEQETQYF	TGTGCCAGCAGCCAAATGGCAGAACAAGAGACCCAGTACTTC
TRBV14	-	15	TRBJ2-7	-	CASSLTGSGTYEQYF	TGTGCCAGCAGCCTGACAGGAAGCGGAACCTACGAGCAGTACTTC
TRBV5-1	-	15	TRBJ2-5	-	CASSEADGSGETQYF	TGCGCCAGCAGTGAGGCGGACGGGAGTGGAGAGACCCAGTACTTC
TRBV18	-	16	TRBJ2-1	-	CASSPRAQGGIREQFF	TGTGCCAGCTCACCACGGGCACAGGGTGGAATTCGTGAGCAGTTCTTC
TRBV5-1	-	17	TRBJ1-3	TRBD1	CASSLVGQGLRGNTIYF	TGCGCCAGCAGCTTGGTGGGACAGGGATTGAGGGGAAACACCATATATTTT
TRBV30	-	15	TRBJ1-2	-	CAWSVSSLAPYGYTF	TGTGCCTGGAGTGTCTCATCTCTTGCGCCATATGGCTACACCTTC
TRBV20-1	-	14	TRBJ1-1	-	CSASQTGPGTEAFF	TGCAGTGCTAGTCAAACAGGGCCGGGTACTGAAGCTTTCTTT
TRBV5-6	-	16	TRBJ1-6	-	CASSFLRSSYNSPLHF	TGTGCCAGCAGCTTTCTGAGGAGCTCCTATAATTCACCCCTCCACTTT
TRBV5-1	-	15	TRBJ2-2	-	CASSFPGPNTGELFF	TGCGCCAGCAGCTTCCCCGGCCCGAACACCGGGGAGCTGTTTTTT
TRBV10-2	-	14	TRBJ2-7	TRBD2	CASSDGLGSYEQYF	TGCGCCAGCAGTGACGGACTAGGGTCCTACGAGCAGTACTTC
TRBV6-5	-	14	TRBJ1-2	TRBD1	CASSWTGGRSGYTF	TGTGCCAGCAGTTGGACAGGGGGGAGAAGTGGCTACACCTTC
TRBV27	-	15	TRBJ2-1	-	CASSLPRSSYNEQFF	TGTGCCAGCAGTCTACCGCGAAGCTCCTACAATGAGCAGTTCTTC
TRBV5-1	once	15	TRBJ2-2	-	CASSPPAGDTGELFF	TGCGCCAGCAGCCCCCCTGCCGGGGACACCGGGGAGCTGTTTTTT
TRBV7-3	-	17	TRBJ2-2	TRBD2	CASSLRRTSGPPGELFF	TGTGCCAGCAGCCTTCGCAGGACTAGCGGCCCTCCCGGGGAGCTGTTTTTT
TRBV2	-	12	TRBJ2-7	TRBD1	CASSGQGHEQYF	TGTGCCAGCAGCGGACAGGGCCACGAGCAGTACTTC
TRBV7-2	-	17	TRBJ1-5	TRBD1	CASSLEYFPRGDQPQHF	TGTGCCAGCAGCTTAGAGTATTTCCCCAGGGGGGATCAGCCCCAGCATTTT
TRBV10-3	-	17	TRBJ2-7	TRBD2	CAISEAGTSGGKYEQYF	TGTGCCATCAGTGAGGCGGGGACTAGCGGGGGAAAATACGAGCAGTACTTC